The 13 T cell receptor beta chains reported below all come from one sample, sequenced in a study of T cells in Graves' hyperthyroidism and ophthalmopathy. There were TCR beta CDR3 regions amplified from RNA transcripts. The study used the HTBI primer set for a first-round RT-PCR of the TCR CDR3. TCRdb called the multiplex PCR reads again in MiXCR, with one record for every CDR3 protein. The sample consists of a few hundred thousand distinct CDR3 sequences, roughly 25% of them appearing once. Sequences were obtained from blood. The origin of the receptors is a man aged 50 to 59 with Graves' hyperthyroidism.

The chain has TRBV10-2 and TRBJ2-3; tentative D call: TRBD1 (5 bases). The CDR3 sequence is 14 residues long. The germline V gene encodes CDR1 WSHSY and CDR2 SAAADI. Trimming removed 6 bases at V and 5 bases at J, with 15 bases between. CDR3 nucleotides: TGCGCCAGCAGCGCATTTAAAGGGGAAGATACGCAGTATTTT. This codes for CASSAFKGEDTQYF.

There are many counts of this clonotype. This chain uses TRBV11-2 with TRBJ2-1; D assignment may be TRBD1 or TRBD2 (6 bases each). Germline CDR1 SGHAT, CDR2 FQNNGV. The CDR3 consists of 16 residues. V was shortened by 3 bases and J by 6 bases, with 18 bases between the two germline ends. This CDR3 reads CASSLGGRLPSNEQFF. CDR3 nucleotides: TGTGCCAGCAGCTTGGGGGGCCGGCTCCCGAGCAATGAGCAGTTCTTC.

The chain employs TRBV5-1 and TRBJ2-6, with no clear D. CDR1 and CDR2 from the germline V gene are SGHRS and YFSETQ. Trimming stripped 4 bases from V and 1 base from J, with 12 bases between. This CDR3 comprises 16 residues. CDR3 sequence: CASSLGSNSGANVLTF. CDR3 nucleotides: TGCGCCAGCAGCCTGGGGTCAAATTCTGGGGCCAACGTCCTGACTTTC.

The chain is built from TRBV9 and TRBJ2-3; D gene ambiguous. V lost 0 bases, J lost 3 bases, and 2 bases lay in between. Per the germline V gene, CDR1 is SGDLS and CDR2 is YYNGEE. The CDR3 consists of 12 residues. The CDR3 DNA reads TGTGCCAGCAGCGTAGTAACAGATACGCAGTATTTT. It encodes CASSVVTDTQYF.

The chain joins TRBV10-2 to TRBJ2-7; tentative D call: TRBD2 (6 bases). Germline CDR1 reads WSHSY; CDR2 reads SAAADI. The CDR3 contains 16 residues. V was pared by 3 bases and J by 2 bases, with 17 bases between. The CDR3 coding sequence is TGCGCCAGCAGTGAAGGGAGAATGGGACTTACCTACGAGCAGTACTTC. It is translated as CASSEGRMGLTYEQYF.

This chain connects TRBV28 to TRBJ2-6; TRBD1 agrees at 7 bases. Losses at the gene ends were 3 bases for V and 2 bases for J; bases not matched to a gene: 1. Germline V gene lookup returns CDR1 MDHEN and CDR2 SYDVKM. The CDR3 covers 15 residues. CDR3 nucleotides: TGTGCCAGCAGTTTCACAGGGGCTGGGGCCAACGTCCTGACTTTC. Residues: CASSFTGAGANVLTF.

Only a few counts were recorded for this clonotype. The CDR3 coding sequence is TGTGCCAGCAGCGTGGCGATCACAGATACGCAGTATTTT. It is translated as CASSVAITDTQYF. The chain joins TRBV9 to TRBJ2-3; D unresolved. The ends were cut back, 2 bases at V and 2 bases at J, with 6 bases in the middle. Looked up from germline, CDR1 is SGDLS and CDR2 is YYNGEE. This CDR3 region has 13 residues.

This clonotype was seen at least ten times. The CDR3 loop reads CARQGQGYEQYF. CDR3 in DNA: TGTGCCAGGCAAGGACAGGGCTACGAGCAGTACTTC. This chain uses TRBV2 with TRBJ2-7; 8 bases fit TRBD1. The CDR3 is made up of 12 amino acids. V gave up 9 bases and J gave up 3 bases; unmatched junction bases: 4. CDR1 is SNHLY and CDR2 is FYNNEI in the germline V gene.

This clonotype was counted a few times. The chain recombines TRBV6-1 with TRBJ1-4; D call uncertain. The V and J ends lost 2 bases and 5 bases respectively, with 9 bases between them. CDR1 MNHNS and CDR2 SASEGT come from the germline V gene. This CDR3 is 14 amino acids long. The CDR3 nucleotides read TGTGCCAGCAGTGAACCCGAGCTGAATGAAAAACTGTTTTTT. Its protein product is CASSEPELNEKLFF.

This clonotype was found a few times. The DNA of the CDR3 is TGTGCCATCAGTGGAGGAGACCAAGAGACCCAGTACTTC. Its protein is CAISGGDQETQYF. V gene TRBV10-3 combines with J gene TRBJ2-5; D is ambiguous. The V end lost 4 bases, the J end lost 0 bases, and 6 bases lay between the germline ends. CDR1 and CDR2 (germline): ENHRY, SYGVKD. There are 13 residues in the CDR3.

The chain is built from TRBV2 and TRBJ2-5, with D possibly matching TRBD2 (7 bases). Trimming removed 5 bases at V and 1 base at J, with 11 bases between. CDR1 and CDR2 (germline): SNHLY, FYNNEI. This CDR3 contains 14 residues. The CDR3, as DNA: TGTGCCAGCAGTCGGGGGGCGATCCAAGAGACCCAGTACTTC. Encoded protein: CASSRGAIQETQYF.

This clonotype was seen ten or more times. This sequence joins TRBV11-2 and TRBJ2-7, with 7 bases identical to TRBD1. Germline CDR1 is SGHAT and CDR2 is FQNNGV. This CDR3 is built from 12 residues. J lost 4 bases, V lost 8 bases, and 5 bases had no gene match. CDR3 DNA sequence: TGTGCCAGCGGATACAGGGGATACGAGCAGTACTTC. Translation: CASGYRGYEQYF.

The rearrangement uses TRBV6-1 and TRBJ2-4; no reliable D call. The V gene's germline CDR1 is MNHNS and CDR2 SASEGT. The CDR3 totals 15 residues. V was trimmed by 0 bases and J by 2 bases, leaving 8 bases between them. The CDR3 coding sequence is TGTGCCAGCAGTGAAGCCCTCCCGACCAAAAACATTCAGTACTTC. Translated: CASSEALPTKNIQYF.